A selection of T cell receptor beta chains follows, all from one sample in a study of T-cell reconstitution after alpha-beta-depleted transplantation in children. TCRdb reanalysed the PCR reads using MiXCR and keeps one entry per CDR3 protein. Of 500,000 to 650,000 distinct CDR3 sequences listed, about an eighth are singletons. The specimen was PBMCs, mostly from graft donor cells, collected 180 days after TCRalphabeta/CD19-depleted stem cell transplant. These TCRs come from a female patient aged 2-15 years who had a stem cell transplant for aplastic anemia, so the T cells may come from the graft donor. Both conserved end residues are part of each CDR3. The order of the fields is J gene, V gene, D gene, clone size, CDR3 DNA, CDR3 protein. A D gene is named only where the DNA matches it firmly. Clone size appears in some rows only: once, few, many, or a class for an expanded clone.

J gene: TRBJ2-1
V gene: TRBV6-2/TRBV6-3
D gene: TRBD2
clone size: many
CDR3 DNA: TGTGCCAGCAGTACGCGACTAGCGGGGTCCGAGGAGCAGTTCTTC
CDR3 protein: CASSTRLAGSEEQFF

J gene: TRBJ1-5
V gene: TRBV30
D gene: TRBD1
clone size: few
CDR3 DNA: TGTGCCTGGAGTGTACGGACAGGGAGCAATCAGCCCCAGCATTTT
CDR3 protein: CAWSVRTGSNQPQHF

J gene: TRBJ2-1
V gene: TRBV20-1
D gene: TRBD2
clone size: many
CDR3 DNA: TGCAGTGCTAGGCCGGGACTAGCGGGGAATGAGCAGTTCTTC
CDR3 protein: CSARPGLAGNEQFF

J gene: TRBJ1-2
V gene: TRBV27
D gene: .
clone size: few
CDR3 DNA: TGTGCCAGCCGTCAGGGGCCCTATGGCTACACCTTC
CDR3 protein: CASRQGPYGYTF

J gene: TRBJ2-5
V gene: TRBV28
D gene: .
clone size: many
CDR3 DNA: TGTGCCAGCAGTTCTCGGACAGAGACCCAGTACTTC
CDR3 protein: CASSSRTETQYF

J gene: TRBJ2-1
V gene: TRBV6-5
D gene: .
clone size: few
CDR3 DNA: TGTGCCAGCAGTTCGCGCTACCTCGATGAGCAGTTCTTC
CDR3 protein: CASSSRYLDEQFF

J gene: TRBJ2-5
V gene: TRBV15
D gene: TRBD1
clone size: few
CDR3 DNA: TGTGCCACCAGCAGAGGGGGGACAGGACCTGAAGAGACCCAGTACTTC
CDR3 protein: CATSRGGTGPEETQYF

J gene: TRBJ1-1
V gene: TRBV6-2/TRBV6-3
D gene: TRBD1
clone size: many
CDR3 DNA: TGTGCCAGCAGTCCTTGGACAGGGGCAAAGGCTTTCTTT
CDR3 protein: CASSPWTGAKAFF

J gene: TRBJ2-3
V gene: TRBV4-2
D gene: TRBD2
clone size: few
CDR3 DNA: TGTGCCAGCAGCCAAGAGACTAGCGTAATCACAGATACGCAGTATTTT
CDR3 protein: CASSQETSVITDTQYF

J gene: TRBJ2-1
V gene: TRBV5-5
D gene: .
clone size: few
CDR3 DNA: TGTGCCAGCAGTCTATTTAGGGACAATGAGCAGTTCTTC
CDR3 protein: CASSLFRDNEQFF

J gene: TRBJ2-1
V gene: TRBV4-3
D gene: TRBD2
clone size: few
CDR3 DNA: TGCGCCAGCAGCCAAGTTGGACTAGCGGGTAACAATGAGCAGTTCTTC
CDR3 protein: CASSQVGLAGNNEQFF

J gene: TRBJ2-3
V gene: TRBV20-1
D gene: TRBD2
clone size: .
CDR3 DNA: TGCAGTGCTAGACTAGCGGGGAACACAGATACGCAGTATTTT
CDR3 protein: CSARLAGNTDTQYF

J gene: TRBJ2-7
V gene: TRBV20-1
D gene: .
clone size: .
CDR3 DNA: TGCAGTGCTAGTAGGCAGGGGATCTACGAGCAGTACTTC
CDR3 protein: CSASRQGIYEQYF

J gene: TRBJ2-1
V gene: TRBV6-5
D gene: TRBD2
clone size: few
CDR3 DNA: TGTGCCAGCAGTTGGGGACTAGCGGTGAATAATGAGCAGTTCTTC
CDR3 protein: CASSWGLAVNNEQFF

J gene: TRBJ2-7
V gene: TRBV19
D gene: .
clone size: .
CDR3 DNA: TGTGCCAGTAAGTTGACAAGCTCCTACGAGCAGTACTTC
CDR3 protein: CASKLTSSYEQYF

J gene: TRBJ1-4
V gene: TRBV29-1
D gene: TRBD1
clone size: .
CDR3 DNA: TGCAGCGTCCACAGGGGGTTAGATGAAAAACTGTTTTTT
CDR3 protein: CSVHRGLDEKLFF

J gene: TRBJ1-2
V gene: TRBV29-1
D gene: .
clone size: few
CDR3 DNA: TGCAGCGTTGGAAGCAGGGGATCAACCTATGGCTACACCTTC
CDR3 protein: CSVGSRGSTYGYTF